This T cell receptor (beta chain) came from a study of T cells in Graves' hyperthyroidism and ophthalmopathy (dated by TCRdb to 2018 to 2020). With regard to the full study: Peripheral blood samples were taken at initial diagnosis, before any treatment was given. The paper describes TCR Vbeta CDR3 sequencing of 135 peripheral blood samples, made up of under 50 ophthalmopathy patients, 70 to 75 hyperthyroidism patients and some 17 progressor patients. An independent validation cohort of fewer than 20 hyperthyroidism patients and 17 patients who later progressed to ophthalmopathy tested prospective prediction of ophthalmopathy. Thyroid tissue and blood T-cell repertoires from six Graves' hyperthyroidism patients were also compared in the study. For training and testing, the 100 or so patients in the discovery cohort were randomly divided in a 7:3 ratio. Following sampling, methimazole starting at 30 mg daily was given to hyperthyroidism patients, and high-dose intravenous methylprednisolone was given to ophthalmopathy patients. A discovery cohort of approximately 97 patients, roughly 40 with Graves' ophthalmopathy and 55 to 65 with stable Graves' hyperthyroidism, was used to find distinguishing TCR V-J signatures. Broad study findings and their caveats: Ophthalmopathy was separated from stable hyperthyroidism by a 13 V-J signature model, with approximately 86% sensitivity and roughly 84% specificity obtained in cross-validation and 80%/75% obtained in testing. Sample size was not statistically predetermined, and blinding of investigators to group allocation was not performed. Blood samples also contained most of the expanded thyroid clonotypes (frequency above 0.001), which suggests that blood repertoires may reflect thyroid immune responses. In validation, progression to ophthalmopathy was predicted by the model with about 70% sensitivity and around 75% specificity, a median of 6.5 months before onset.

Hyperthyroidism patients were newly diagnosed, with disease duration under 2 months, and aged 18 to 65 years. Any patient with an uncontrolled infection, another autoimmune disease, pregnancy or lactation was excluded. Diagnoses were established on the basis of clinical symptoms, serum thyroxine and TRAb, thyroid ultrasound, and orbital computed tomography. Blood from progressor patients was drawn when they were first diagnosed with hyperthyroidism, before any ophthalmopathy symptoms appeared. PBMCs were isolated from about 10 ml of fresh peripheral blood by Ficoll-Paque density gradient centrifugation. Progressor patients were initially diagnosed with Graves' hyperthyroidism and developed ophthalmopathy during follow-up. Total RNA was extracted using Trizol reagent, and RNA quality was assessed on an Agilent 2100 Bioanalyzer. In its sample, this clonotype was seen many times. No antigen is known for it. Base qualities are not at hand, and no much larger clone is one base apart.

Inclusive of the bounding cysteine and phenylalanine, the CDR3 is 13 residues long. CDR3 DNA only is kept here, 39 bases in frame from base 1. The trim is 4 bases for V and 1 base for J, with a gap of 7 bases between the germline ends. In the germline V gene, CDR1 corresponds to MDHEN and CDR2 to SYDVKM. Amplification of TCR beta CDR3 regions was carried out from RNA transcripts. The first round of RT-PCR for the TCR CDR3 was performed with the HTBI primer set and the Qiagen OneStep RT-PCR kit. Libraries were constructed in a second round of multiplex PCR, after which size selection and purification were carried out. The libraries were sequenced on an Illumina HiSeq2000 using paired-end 100 bp reads. The published analysis was carried out like this. SOAPnuke was used to process the raw data, throwing out any read that contained adapters or uncalled bases, had a mean Phred below 15, or lacked an exact constant-primer or identifier match. COPE v1.2.5 was used to merge the high-quality paired reads, and each unique nucleotide sequence was defined as a clonotype. MiTCR v1.1 was used to align the clonotypes against IMGT TRBV, TRBD and TRBJ reference segments. The analysis was restricted to V-J combinations with a frequency above 0.0001, which together covered roughly 99% of the repertoires. The TCS score was defined as F50 (clonal expansion) divided by E x V (chaos), with BLOSUM62-based TCRdist calculated between CDR3 peptides within each V-J. Welch's t-statistics and random forest reduced 500 to 650 V-J features to under 15, which were used in a naive Bayes classifier (R e1071). TCRdb redid the processing of the public reads, applying fastp at Q25 and MiXCR, and retained in-frame beta chains. CDR3 protein sequences are deduplicated, and each keeps its most common genes and DNA. TCRdb, not the original authors, processed these V and J calls. For this sample there are fewer than 450,000 distinct CDR3 sequences; about a sixth appear just once. Jointly, the top ten make up more than 30% of the sample.

The sequence links TRBV28 to TRBJ2-5; a confident D gene designation cannot be given. This TCR was sampled from a woman in her 30s with Graves' hyperthyroidism that later progressed to Graves' ophthalmopathy. What was sequenced was blood. The CDR3 corresponds to CASSSPPQETQYF. In nucleotides, the sequence is TGTGCCAGCAGTTCACCGCCCCAAGAGACCCAGTACTTC.